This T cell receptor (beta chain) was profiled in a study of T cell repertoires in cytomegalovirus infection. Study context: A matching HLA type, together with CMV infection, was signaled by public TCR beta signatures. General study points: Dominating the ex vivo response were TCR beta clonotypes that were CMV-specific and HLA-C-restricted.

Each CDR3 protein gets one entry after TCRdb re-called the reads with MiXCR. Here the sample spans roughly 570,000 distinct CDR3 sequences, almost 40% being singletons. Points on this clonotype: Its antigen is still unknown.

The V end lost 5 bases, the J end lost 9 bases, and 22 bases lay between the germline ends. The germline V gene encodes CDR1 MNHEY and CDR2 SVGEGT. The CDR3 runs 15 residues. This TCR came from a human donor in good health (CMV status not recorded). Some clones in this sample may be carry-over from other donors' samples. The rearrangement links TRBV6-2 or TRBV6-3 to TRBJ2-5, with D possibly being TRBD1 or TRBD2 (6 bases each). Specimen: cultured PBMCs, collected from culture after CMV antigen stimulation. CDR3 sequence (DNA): TGTGCCAGCAGTCAAGGGGGGAGCCGAAGTCAGGCCCAGTACTTC. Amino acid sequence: CASSQGGSRSQAQYF.